This T cell receptor (beta chain) derives from a study of beta chain features in type 1 diabetes (dated by TCRdb to the late 2010s). In terms of the full investigation: Mean age, gender distribution, total cell number and subset yield were not different between patients and healthy donors. A total of 100 million to 110 million sorted cells were examined across all samples, and a strong correlation was observed between cell number per subset and RNA yield. In the study, TCRB repertoires of sorted circulating CD4+ T cell subsets from recently diagnosed type 1 diabetes patients were compared with those of matched healthy donors. Regulatory and stem cell-like memory subsets were obtained from only 8 patients and roughly 8 healthy donors, while naive and central memory subsets were obtained from all 30 or so donors. Summary of the overall study and its limitations: PCR may preferentially amplify shorter templates, but because patient and control samples were amplified and corrected together, any resulting skew would affect both groups equally. Because cDNA was sequenced instead of genomic DNA, activated cells with high expression could be over-represented, although the groups did not differ in activation or CD3 levels. HLA sub-analyses involved small numbers of individuals, so any influence of HLA type on TCRB rearrangement remained unresolved. At VDJ recombination sites, patients with type 1 diabetes made fewer insertions and deleted more nucleotides, a pattern implying thymic rearrangement abnormalities. In all four CD4+ subsets, TCRB CDR3 length was moderately but significantly shorter in type 1 diabetes patients. The naive, central memory and regulatory TCRB repertoires appeared to resemble one another more closely among patients than among healthy donors.

The entire amount of isolated RNA was reverse transcribed using the High Capacity cDNA Reverse Transcription Kit, so the sequenced TCRB transcripts were expressed ones. Deep immunoSEQ sequencing was applied to naive, central memory and regulatory T cell samples, giving an average of around 4 million total reads per sample. Sorted cells were lysed in RLT buffer, and RNA was extracted using DNase-treated RNeasy Micro or Mini kits according to cell number. To prevent cross-contamination, every cell subset was processed on its own, while patient and healthy donor samples were processed together. The immunoSEQ multiplex PCR was used to amplify TCRB sequences from cDNA, generating 87-bp fragments that spanned the CDR3 region. Sequencing of the amplicons was done on the Illumina HiSeq platform. As for how the authors treated the data: Synthetic template baselines were used to correct PCR bias computationally, reads within Hamming distance 2 were collapsed, and singletons that could not be merged were discarded. Reads were aligned against IMGT to assign V, D and J genes, CDR3 length and insertions or deletions at six rearrangement sites. Clonotype counts were normalized to sorted cell number within each subset before computing true diversity and Gini coefficients with the tcR R package. The overlap coefficient, calculated on TCRB nucleotide sequences, was used to quantify repertoire sharing. Out-of-frame TCRB sequences from naive cells were analyzed as a proxy for the pre-selection repertoire. TCRdb obtained this table from immuneACCESS and retained in-frame rearrangements with V and J assigned. These tables miss some clones; where compared with another copy, unresolved V genes account for less than half of the shortfall, and the remainder is unexplained. Clone size and V and J calls were adopted from that table, with D and trimming inferred from the DNA. The sample has roughly 350,000 clones on record, around 10% of them singletons. The ten largest make up around 0.015% of the sample.

This clone has only a few counts. Its antigen is not yet known. Base qualities were left out, and no much larger clone turns up one base away. V is pruned by 5 bases and J by 3 bases, leaving 9 bases of the junction without a gene match. For CDR1 and CDR2, the germline V gene lists SQVTM and ANQGSEA. The CDR3 measures 15 amino acids from cysteine to phenylalanine. Only the CDR3 part of the read is kept: 45 bases, read in frame from the first base. A single peripheral blood draw of roughly 0.11 L on average was collected from each donor into heparinised tubes. A BD FACSAria II and a panel including CD45RO, CCR7, CD25, CD127, CD95 and CD27 were used to sort naive, central memory, regulatory and stem cell-like memory CD4+ T cells. Every sorted population had a purity above 95%. Right away, PBMCs were isolated by Lymphoprep density gradient centrifugation and were stained directly, with no culture step. To minimize batch effects, samples were stained and sorted in pairs, one healthy donor with one patient per experiment.

The V and J genes are TRBV29-1 and TRBJ1-4, with 7 bases matching TRBD1. The sequencing input was naive CD4+ T cells from blood. The cell subset or site label, as the study defines it: true naive CD4+ T cells. The sequence derives from a woman aged 25 to 39 in good health. CDR3 region: CSVPDQGGPNEKLFF. At the DNA level, the sequence is TGCAGCGTTCCAGATCAGGGGGGCCCTAATGAAAAACTGTTTTTT.